The present entry profiles one TCR beta chain with its context. These data originate in a study of cytomegalovirus exposure and HLA in healthy donors. Primers included in the PCR were 60 Vbeta and 13 Jbeta primers. TCRdb keeps only in-frame clones here, not all; method: immunoSEQ multiplex PCR. Of more than 100,000 clones listed, 80% are singletons. The sample comprised PBMCs. This receptor was identified in a man aged 40-49 years in good health and CMV-seronegative.

Here the CDR3 reads CASSGVGTNSYEQYF. The DNA for the CDR3 is TGTGCCAGCAGTGGGGTGGGGACTAATAGTTACGAGCAGTACTTC. The J gene is TRBJ2-7, the V gene TRBV27; TRBD2 matches 7 bases. CDR1 is MNHEY and CDR2 is SMNVEV in the germline V gene (reference sequence). The CDR3 length is 15 residues. Losses at the gene ends were 5 bases for V and 4 bases for J; bases not matched to a gene: 11.